These 27 T cell receptor beta chains came from one sample sequenced in a study of PD-1 blockade in classical Hodgkin lymphoma. The repertoire was sequenced with immunoSEQ multiplex PCR; TCRdb's copy has only in-frame clones and lacks some. There are about 27,000 clones in the sample; about 91% occur only once, and approximately 6.8% lies in the top ten. All trial patients relapsed after autologous stem cell transplantation. It was by magnetic negative selection that CD8+ T cells were isolated from thawed PBMCs. Sample: CD8+ T cells from blood, taken at baseline. These receptors were obtained from a human donor with classical Hodgkin lymphoma.

J is TRBJ1-4 and V is TRBV27, with D perhaps TRBD1 (5 bases). V gave up 2 bases and J gave up 2 bases, with 12 bases separating them. The CDR3 runs to 16 residues. Germline V gene data show CDR1 as MNHEY and CDR2 as SMNVEV (reference sequence). CDR3 nucleotide sequence: TGTGCCAGCAGTTTAGTGGGGGGTAGGACTAATGAAAAACTGTTTTTT. As protein: CASSLVGGRTNEKLFF.

The chain carries TRBV29-1 and TRBJ2-5; D not resolved. Per the germline V gene, CDR1 is SQVTM and CDR2 is ANQGSEA. V was cut by 0 bases and J by 2 bases, with 10 bases left in between. This CDR3 is 14 amino acids long. DNA of the CDR3: TGCAGCGTTGAAGATCTTCGCAGGCAAGAGACCCAGTACTTC. This gives the protein CSVEDLRRQETQYF.

The genes are TRBV4-1 and TRBJ2-7; the D call may be TRBD1 or TRBD2 (6 bases each). This CDR3 region has 16 residues. With 0 bases removed from V and 7 bases from J, the gap between germline ends came to 19 bases. From germline, CDR1 is MGHRA and CDR2 YSYEKL. CDR3: CASSQDGGQGSREQYF. Here the CDR3 DNA reads TGCGCCAGCAGCCAAGACGGAGGGCAGGGGAGTCGGGAGCAGTACTTC.

This chain links TRBV4-2 with TRBJ1-3; D is ambiguous. Germline V lookup: CDR1 LGHNA, CDR2 YNFKEQ. Between the trimmed V and J ends, which lost 3 bases and 0 bases, there was a span of 24 bases. The CDR3 totals 20 residues. The CDR3 coding sequence is TGTGCCAGCAGCCAGGGAAACGTGAGAGCGCTAAGATTCTCTGGAAACACCATATATTTT. This codes for CASSQGNVRALRFSGNTIYF.

The chain combines TRBV9 with TRBJ2-1; 8 nucleotides match TRBD1. Unmatched junction bases numbered 10, after V lost 3 bases and J lost 8 bases. CDR1 is SGDLS, CDR2 YYNGEE, per germline. The CDR3 has 15 residues. CDR3 protein: CASSGGQVLFDEQFF. The CDR3 bases are TGTGCCAGCAGCGGGGGACAGGTCTTATTCGATGAGCAGTTCTTC.

V usage is TRBV9 and J usage is TRBJ2-7; D is uncertain. The CDR3 has 13 amino acids. Germline CDR1 reads SGDLS; CDR2 reads YYNGEE. The V and J ends lost 0 bases and 2 bases respectively, with 6 bases between them. The DNA for the CDR3 is TGTGCCAGCAGCGTAGCTTCAGCCTACGAGCAGTACTTC. Translated: CASSVASAYEQYF.

This sequence joins TRBV27 and TRBJ1-5; D unclear. This CDR3 is 13 amino acids long. The germline CDR1 and CDR2 sequences are MNHEY and SMNVEV (reference sequence). The V end lost 1 base, the J end lost 0 bases, and 1 base lay between the germline ends. CDR3 residues: CASSLFSNQPQHF. The CDR3 region has the DNA TGTGCCAGCAGTTTATTTAGCAATCAGCCCCAGCATTTT.

The CDR3 DNA reads as TGTGCCAGCAGCTTCCTCACATATAGCAATCAGCCCCAGCATTTT. It translates to CASSFLTYSNQPQHF. V usage is TRBV5-8 and J usage is TRBJ1-5; D remains unclear. The ends were cut back, 2 bases at V and 0 bases at J, with 9 bases in the middle. Germline CDR1 is SGHTS and CDR2 is YDEGEE. The CDR3 loop spans 15 amino acids.

The CDR3 spells CASSQDWVDGESSYEQYF. The DNA of the CDR3 is TGTGCCAGCAGCCAAGATTGGGTGGACGGCGAAAGCTCCTACGAGCAGTACTTC. The chain employs TRBV4-2 and TRBJ2-7; D remains unclear. The germline V and J ends were trimmed by 0 bases and 0 bases, with 18 bases remaining between them. This CDR3 spans 18 amino acids. Germline V gene data show CDR1 as LGHNA and CDR2 as YNFKEQ.

This clone was observed a few times. The V gene is TRBV5-6, the J gene TRBJ2-7; 7 bases are a match to TRBD2. CDR3 length equals 13 residues. With V trimmed by 4 bases and J by 10 bases, 11 bases remained unmatched. From germline, CDR1 is SGHDT and CDR2 YYEEEE. CDR3 region: CASSRGTSERQYF. The CDR3 nucleotides are TGTGCCAGCAGCCGAGGAACTAGCGAGCGACAGTACTTC.

J is TRBJ2-7 and V is TRBV7-8; a possible D gene is TRBD1 (6 bases). Trimming removed 3 bases from V and 6 bases from J, with 15 bases in between. The CDR3 has 14 amino acids. From germline, CDR1 is SGHVS and CDR2 FQNEAQ. The CDR3 sequence: CASSFLDRFREQYF. For the CDR3, the DNA is TGTGCCAGCAGCTTCCTTGACAGGTTTCGCGAGCAGTACTTC.

V is TRBV7-9 and J is TRBJ2-3; D gene unclear. V was pared by 4 bases and J by 2 bases, with 10 bases between. The germline CDR1 and CDR2 sequences are SEHNR and FQNEAQ (reference sequence). This CDR3 is 14 amino acids long. This CDR3 is CASSSLNPTDTQYF. The CDR3 DNA reads as TGTGCCAGCAGCTCCTTGAATCCCACAGATACGCAGTATTTT.

The V and J genes are TRBV9 and TRBJ2-7, with D unresolved. The ends were cut back, 3 bases at V and 3 bases at J, with 7 bases in the middle. The germline gives CDR1 SGDLS, CDR2 YYNGEE. CDR3 length: 12 residues. The CDR3 sequence: CASSDTGYEQYF. Written as DNA, the CDR3 is TGTGCCAGCAGCGATACGGGCTACGAGCAGTACTTC.

The table lists this clone with a count of one. The chain carries TRBV7-2 and TRBJ1-5, with TRBD1 as a possible D gene (6 bases). The germline V gene encodes CDR1 SGHTA and CDR2 FQGNSA. This CDR3 comprises 14 residues. The V end was cut by 5 bases, the J end by 2 bases, with 10 bases between. CDR3: CASSPGGGNQPQHF. In nucleotides, the CDR3 is TGTGCCAGCAGCCCCGGGGGCGGCAATCAGCCCCAGCATTTT.

The chain combines TRBV7-9 with TRBJ2-5, with a possible D match to TRBD1 (7 bases). The V and J ends lost 7 bases and 7 bases respectively, with 28 bases between them. This CDR3 has 17 amino acids. Germline V gene lookup returns CDR1 SEHNR and CDR2 FQNEAQ (reference sequence). CDR3: CASTPESEGAHFGTQYF. The CDR3 coding sequence is TGTGCCAGCACCCCCGAATCGGAGGGGGCGCATTTCGGGACCCAGTACTTC.

The rearrangement links TRBV6-6 to TRBJ2-7; D may correspond to TRBD1 or TRBD2 (5 bases each). CDR3 length equals 12 residues. V lost 9 bases and J 3 bases, leaving 12 bases between the germline ends. Germline lookup yields CDR1 MNHNY and CDR2 SVGAGI (reference sequence). CDR3 nucleotide sequence: TGTGCCAGTCACCGGGGCAACTACGAGCAGTACTTC. Amino acids: CASHRGNYEQYF.

The V gene is TRBV27, the J gene TRBJ1-3; D gene unclear. Between the trimmed V and J ends, which lost 8 bases and 4 bases, there was a span of 12 bases. Germline assignment: CDR1 MNHEY and CDR2 SMNVEV (reference sequence). This CDR3 is built from 13 residues. CDR3 sequence (DNA): TGTGCCAGCGGGCCAGGATTCGGAAACACCATATATTTT. Translation: CASGPGFGNTIYF.

V usage is TRBV29-1 and J usage is TRBJ2-7; no clear D gene. Looked up from germline, CDR1 is SQVTM and CDR2 is ANQGSEA. Trimming took off 0 bases at V and 4 bases at J, with 10 bases between the two ends. The CDR3 runs to 13 residues. The CDR3 protein is CSVEEATTYEQYF. The CDR3 DNA reads as TGCAGCGTTGAAGAGGCAACGACTTACGAGCAGTACTTC.

The chain links TRBV29-1 to TRBJ2-5, with D possibly TRBD1 on 6 matching bases. The CDR3 is made up of 15 amino acids. Between the trimmed V and J ends, which lost 5 bases and 1 base, there was a span of 17 bases. The V gene's germline CDR1 is SQVTM and CDR2 ANQGSEA. The CDR3 sequence is CSVTRPDRPQETQYF. The CDR3 nucleotides read TGCAGCGTTACCCGCCCAGACAGGCCCCAAGAGACCCAGTACTTC.

The J gene is TRBJ2-2, the V gene TRBV7-8, with 10 positions matching TRBD2. Per the germline V gene, CDR1 is SGHVS and CDR2 is FQNEAQ. The CDR3 covers 18 residues. V shed 5 bases and J 5 bases; nucleotides not matched to a gene: 14. The CDR3 DNA reads as TGTGCCAGCAGCCCCCAAAAATTACTAGCGGGGCGGACCGGGGAGCTGTTTTTT. Its translation is CASSPQKLLAGRTGELFF.

The chain recombines TRBV9 with TRBJ2-1; TRBD2 agrees at 7 bases. From germline, CDR1 is SGDLS and CDR2 YYNGEE. CDR3 length: 16 residues. V shed 0 bases, J shed 4 bases, and the junction held 7 bases outside the gene matches. CDR3 amino acids: CASSVAPSGAYNEQFF. CDR3 bases: TGTGCCAGCAGCGTAGCACCTAGCGGAGCTTACAATGAGCAGTTCTTC.

V and J are TRBV9 and TRBJ2-5; D might be TRBD2 (6 bases). This CDR3 region has 16 residues. The germline CDR1 and CDR2 sequences are SGDLS and YYNGEE. Deletions cut 0 bases from V and 0 bases from J, with 12 bases between. This chain's CDR3 is CASSVGAGSYQETQYF. The CDR3 nucleotides are TGTGCCAGCAGCGTAGGGGCGGGGTCCTACCAAGAGACCCAGTACTTC.

The rearrangement uses TRBV10-3 and TRBJ1-1; TRBD1 might be the D (5 bases). The CDR3 totals 16 residues. V lost 0 bases, J lost 4 bases, and 15 bases lay in between. Germline CDR1 and CDR2: ENHRY and SYGVKD. CDR3 amino acids: CAISESYRGNFTEAFF. CDR3 in DNA: TGTGCCATCAGTGAGTCGTATCGGGGGAATTTCACTGAAGCTTTCTTT.

The chain links TRBV6-1 to TRBJ2-1; no firm D call. Trimming removed 8 bases at V and 5 bases at J, with 7 bases between. The CDR3 runs to 11 residues. Germline CDR1 and CDR2: MNHNS and SASEGT. The CDR3, as DNA: TGTGCCAGCCGACCTGACAATGAGCAGTTCTTC. It encodes CASRPDNEQFF.

The V and J genes are TRBV7-8 and TRBJ2-1, with D possibly TRBD2 on 6 matching bases. This CDR3 is 16 amino acids long. The germline V and J ends were trimmed by 3 bases and 0 bases, with 12 bases remaining between them. Per germline, CDR1 SGHVS and CDR2 FQNEAQ. Here the CDR3 DNA reads TGTGCCAGCAGCTTGGGTGCCGGGAGCTCCTACAATGAGCAGTTCTTC. Its protein product is CASSLGAGSSYNEQFF.

The J gene is TRBJ2-1, the V gene TRBV4-1, with 9 bases fitting TRBD2. The CDR3 consists of 16 residues. J gave up 0 bases and V 4 bases, and 4 bases lay outside the gene matches. CDR1 MGHRA and CDR2 YSYEKL come from the germline V gene. This chain's CDR3 is CASSPLAGVSYNEQFF. CDR3 DNA sequence: TGCGCCAGCAGCCCATTAGCGGGAGTCTCCTACAATGAGCAGTTCTTC.

The J gene is TRBJ2-5, the V gene TRBV7-2; possible D gene TRBD2, 6 bases. The CDR3 runs to 16 residues. The V end was cut by 2 bases, the J end by 5 bases, with 18 bases between. Per germline, CDR1 SGHTA and CDR2 FQGNSA. The CDR3 here is CASSLLMSGESETQYF. The DNA of the CDR3 is TGTGCCAGCAGCTTATTGATGTCGGGGGAATCGGAGACCCAGTACTTC.